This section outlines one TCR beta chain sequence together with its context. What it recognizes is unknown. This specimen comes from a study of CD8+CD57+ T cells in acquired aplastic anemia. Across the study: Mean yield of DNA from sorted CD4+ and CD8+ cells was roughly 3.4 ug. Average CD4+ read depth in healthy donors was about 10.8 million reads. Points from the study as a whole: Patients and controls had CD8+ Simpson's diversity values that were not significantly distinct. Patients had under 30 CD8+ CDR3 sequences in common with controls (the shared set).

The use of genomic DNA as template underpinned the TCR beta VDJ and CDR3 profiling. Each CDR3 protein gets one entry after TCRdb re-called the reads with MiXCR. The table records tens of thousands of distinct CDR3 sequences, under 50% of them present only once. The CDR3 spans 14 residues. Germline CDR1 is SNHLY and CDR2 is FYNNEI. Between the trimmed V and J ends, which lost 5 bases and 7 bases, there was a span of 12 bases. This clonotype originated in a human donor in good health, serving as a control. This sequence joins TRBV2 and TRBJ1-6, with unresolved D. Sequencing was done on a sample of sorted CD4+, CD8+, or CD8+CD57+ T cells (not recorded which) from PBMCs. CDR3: CASSLEGLNSPLHF. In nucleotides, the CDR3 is TGTGCCAGCAGTTTAGAAGGGCTCAATTCACCCCTCCACTTT. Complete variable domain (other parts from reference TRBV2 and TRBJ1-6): EPEVTQTPSHQVTQMGQEVILRCVPISNHLYFYWYRQILGQKVEFLVSFYNNEISEKSEIFDDQFSVERPDGSNFTLKIRSTKLEDSAMYFCASSLEGLNSPLHFGNGTRLTVT.